This TCR beta chain was captured in a study of T cell responses to AZD1222 COVID-19 vaccine. Whole-study results and caveats: Recipients of two AZD1222 doses showed rising Spike-specific TCR breadth and depth. Spike-wide coverage was observed for vaccine-associated CD4 TCRs, with dominant responses at 160-218 and 743-854.

TCRdb's table, derived via immunoSEQ multiplex PCR, lists solely in-frame clones and lacks some. Of under 200,000 clones in the sample, around 94% are singletons; the top ten hold approximately 4%. A word on this clone: Its antigen is as yet unknown.

Between the trimmed V and J ends, which lost 7 bases and 0 bases, there was a span of 10 bases. Germline lookup yields CDR1 MNHEY and CDR2 SVGEGT. The CDR3 is made up of 13 amino acids. The V call is TRBV6-2 or TRBV6-3, the J call TRBJ2-7; possible D gene TRBD2, 5 bases. This receptor was obtained from an adult who received the MenACWY meningococcal vaccine as a control. The specimen was peripheral blood, collected 28 days after the second dose of the MenACWY control vaccine. CDR3 sequence (DNA): TGTGCCAGCACCCCCGGGGTCTCCTACGAGCAGTACTTC. This translates into CASTPGVSYEQYF.